Below are 15 T cell receptor beta chains sequenced from a single sample in a study of shared clonotypes between healthy human individuals. Using immunoSEQ multiplex PCR, the repertoire was profiled, and TCRdb retains in-frame clones only, with some absent. The table lists about 2 million clones, approximately 95% of them singletons. Naive CD8 populations comprised CD45RO-negative cells positively selected for CCR7, excluding terminally differentiated effector memory CD45RA+ cells. The source material was naive CD8+ T cells sorted from blood. The origin of the receptors is a man aged 18-30 years in good health.

The V and J genes are TRBV6-5 and TRBJ1-1; D is unclear. CDR3 length: 12 amino acids. Germline V gene lookup returns CDR1 MNHEY and CDR2 SVGAGI. V was cut by 5 bases and J by 10 bases, with 14 bases left in between. The CDR3 reads CASSPQGLVAFF. CDR3 nucleotide sequence: TGTGCCAGCAGTCCCCAAGGACTGGTAGCTTTCTTT.

V gene TRBV19 combines with J gene TRBJ2-1, with D possibly being TRBD2 (6 bases). Germline V lookup: CDR1 LNHDA, CDR2 SQIVND (reference sequence). The CDR3 sequence is 18 residues long. The germline V and J ends were trimmed by 1 base and 4 bases, with 20 bases remaining between them. CDR3 region: CASSIGKLREAPYNEQFF. CDR3 DNA sequence: TGTGCCAGTAGTATAGGGAAGCTAAGGGAGGCCCCTTACAATGAGCAGTTCTTC.

J is TRBJ2-3 and V is TRBV4-1; TRBD1 agrees at 8 bases. There are 16 residues in the CDR3. The ends lost 4 bases at V and 1 base at J; junction bases unmatched: 7. In germline, CDR1 is MGHRA, CDR2 YSYEKL. The CDR3 spells CASSPEIQGGTDTQYF. The DNA of the CDR3 is TGCGCCAGCAGCCCGGAAATACAGGGGGGCACAGATACGCAGTATTTT.

This chain uses TRBV5-8 with TRBJ2-1, with D possibly matching TRBD2 (6 bases). The CDR3 consists of 16 residues. Per the germline V gene, CDR1 is SGHTS and CDR2 is YDEGEE. Between the trimmed V and J ends, which lost 4 bases and 7 bases, there was a span of 21 bases. CDR3 region: CASSPPGTPGTNEQFF. For the CDR3, the DNA is TGTGCCAGCAGCCCTCCCGGGACTCCAGGAACTAATGAGCAGTTCTTC.

V gene TRBV27 combines with J gene TRBJ2-7; D is unresolved. The CDR3 spans 14 residues. CDR1 and CDR2 from the germline V gene are MNHEY and SMNVEV (reference sequence). V was shortened by 2 bases and J by 2 bases, with 10 bases between the two germline ends. CDR3 in DNA: TGTGCCAGCAGTTTAGGACGCTCGCCCTACGAGCAGTACTTC. This translates into CASSLGRSPYEQYF.

V usage is TRBV7-9 and J usage is TRBJ2-1; 8 nucleotides align to TRBD2. Germline V gene data show CDR1 as SEHNR and CDR2 as FQNEAQ (reference sequence). This CDR3 contains 15 residues. Trimming removed 5 bases from V and 4 bases from J; junction bases left unmatched: 7. In DNA, the CDR3 is TGTGCCAGCAGCCACACAGCGGGGGAATACAATGAGCAGTTCTTC. Protein sequence: CASSHTAGEYNEQFF.

The rearrangement joins TRBV30 to TRBJ2-1; D is ambiguous. Trimming removed 0 bases at V and 10 bases at J, with 13 bases between. This CDR3 comprises 13 residues. Germline V CDR1 and CDR2: GTSNPN, SVGIG (reference sequence). CDR3 coding DNA: TGTGCCTGGAGTGTAAGAGGCACCCCAGAGCAGTTCTTC. Amino acid sequence: CAWSVRGTPEQFF. Based on the CDR3 plus reference TRBV30 and TRBJ2-1, the full variable domain is SQTIHQWPATLVQPVGSPLSLECTVEGTSNPNLYWYRQAAGRGLQLLFYSVGIGQISSEVPQNLSASRPQDRQFILSSKKLLLSDSGFYLCAWSVRGTPEQFFGPGTRLTVL.

The sample holds one count of this clone. V usage is TRBV28 and J usage is TRBJ1-2, with a possible D match to TRBD1 (5 bases). V lost 3 bases to trimming and J lost 8 bases, with 13 bases between them. This CDR3 is built from 13 residues. CDR1 and CDR2 (germline): MDHEN, SYDVKM. The DNA of the CDR3 is TGTGCCAGCAGTTTGACCCAGGGCGGGGGCTACACCTTC. Translating gives CASSLTQGGGYTF.

The chain has TRBV11-2 and TRBJ2-5; tentatively, D is TRBD2 (7 bases). The ends were cut back, 3 bases at V and 4 bases at J, with 12 bases in the middle. The CDR3 has 14 residues. The germline V gene has CDR1 SGHAT and CDR2 FQNNGV. The CDR3 region is CASSFGGAIETQYF. The DNA for the CDR3 is TGTGCCAGCAGCTTTGGGGGGGCCATAGAGACCCAGTACTTC.

The chain is built from TRBV5-5 and TRBJ1-1, with 7 nucleotides matching TRBD1. CDR1 SGHKS and CDR2 YYEKEE come from the germline V gene (reference sequence). The CDR3 runs to 14 residues. V dropped 4 bases and J dropped 3; count of bases not matched to a gene: 6. In nucleotides, the CDR3 is TGTGCCAGCAGCCTAGACAGGGCGGACACTGAAGCTTTCTTT. This encodes CASSLDRADTEAFF.

The chain combines TRBV15 with TRBJ2-2; a possible D gene is TRBD1 (5 bases). This CDR3 comprises 14 residues. Germline V gene lookup returns CDR1 LNHNV and CDR2 YYDKDF (reference sequence). The V gene lost 8 bases and the J gene lost 1 base, with 11 bases spanning the gap. The CDR3 sequence is CATAETENTGELFF. In DNA form, the CDR3 reads TGTGCCACCGCGGAGACAGAGAACACCGGGGAGCTGTTTTTT.

V usage is TRBV15 and J usage is TRBJ1-4; 7 bases match TRBD1. With 1 base clipped from V and 5 bases from J, the junction kept 1 base outside the gene matches. In germline, CDR1 is LNHNV, CDR2 YYDKDF (reference sequence). The CDR3 runs 14 residues. This CDR3 reads CATSRVGQNEKLFF. The DNA for the CDR3 is TGTGCCACCAGCAGAGTGGGACAGAATGAAAAACTGTTTTTT.

The chain uses TRBV9 and TRBJ2-1, with D possibly TRBD1 on 5 matching bases. From germline, CDR1 is SGDLS and CDR2 YYNGEE. This CDR3 region has 15 residues. Trimming stripped 7 bases from V and 0 bases from J, with 14 bases between. CDR3 nucleotide sequence: TGTGCCAGCGACTCTCAGGGAAGCTCCTACAATGAGCAGTTCTTC. Protein: CASDSQGSSYNEQFF.

The V gene is TRBV7-9, the J gene TRBJ2-5; perhaps TRBD1 as D (7 bases). The CDR3 totals 14 residues. V was cut by 8 bases and J by 4 bases, with 17 bases left in between. Germline CDR1 reads SEHNR; CDR2 reads FQNEAQ (reference sequence). CDR3 DNA: TGTGCCAGCCGACCCCAGGGGGGACGAGAGACCCAGTACTTC. Amino acids: CASRPQGGRETQYF.

The rearrangement links TRBV29-1 to TRBJ1-2; a possible D gene is TRBD1 (6 bases). V was shortened by 6 bases and J by 6 bases, with 11 bases between the two germline ends. The CDR3 has 11 amino acids. The germline CDR1 and CDR2 sequences are SQVTM and ANQGSEA. The CDR3 region has the DNA TGCAGCGTACTGGACAGCGATGGCTACACCTTC. Residues: CSVLDSDGYTF. The complete variable domain, with remaining parts taken from reference TRBV29-1 and TRBJ1-2, reads SAVISQKPSRDICQRGTSLTIQCQVDSQVTMMFWYRQQPGQSLTLIATANQGSEATYESGFVIDKFPISRPNLTFSTLTVSNMSPEDSSIYLCSVLDSDGYTFGSGTRLTVV.